This T cell receptor beta chain originates from a study of T cell responses to AZD1222 COVID-19 vaccine. Regarding the study as a whole: The donor group comprised mostly white British people and more females; the analysis possibly underestimated clonal diversity. Spike-specific TCR breadth rose after two AZD1222 doses, and depth rose as well. Vaccine-associated CD4 TCRs ranged over spike, dominating at 160-218 and 743-854.

Only in-frame clones appear in the TCRdb table, and some are missing; sequencing was by immunoSEQ multiplex PCR. The data contain 95,000 to 150,000 clones, roughly nine tenths of them seen just once; the ten biggest clones take up 5.4%. Notes on this clone: Antigen specificity is unknown.

The sequencing here drew on peripheral blood, taken on day 0 of AZD1222 vaccination. The TCR sequence derives from an adult in good health.

The CDR3 DNA follows: TGTGCCACCAGCAAATCGACAGGGAACTACGAGCAGTACTTC. This encodes CATSKSTGNYEQYF. The rearrangement links TRBV15 to TRBJ2-7; 7 bases align to TRBD1. Germline assignment: CDR1 LNHNV and CDR2 YYDKDF (reference sequence). The CDR3 runs to 14 residues. The trim removed 4 bases at V and 3 bases at J, leaving 6 bases unmatched.